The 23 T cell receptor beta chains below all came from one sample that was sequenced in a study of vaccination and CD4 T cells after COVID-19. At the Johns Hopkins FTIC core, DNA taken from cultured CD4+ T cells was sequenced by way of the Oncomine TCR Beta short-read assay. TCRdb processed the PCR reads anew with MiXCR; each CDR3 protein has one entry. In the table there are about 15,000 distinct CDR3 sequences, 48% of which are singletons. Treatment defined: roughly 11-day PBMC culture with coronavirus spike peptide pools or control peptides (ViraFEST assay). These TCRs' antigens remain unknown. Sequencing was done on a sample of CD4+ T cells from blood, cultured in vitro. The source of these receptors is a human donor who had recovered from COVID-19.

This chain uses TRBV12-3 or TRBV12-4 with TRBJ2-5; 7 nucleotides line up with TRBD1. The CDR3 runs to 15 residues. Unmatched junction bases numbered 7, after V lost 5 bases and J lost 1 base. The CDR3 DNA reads TGTGCCAGCAGTCTACAGGGGACCCGCCAAGAGACCCAGTACTTC. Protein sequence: CASSLQGTRQETQYF.

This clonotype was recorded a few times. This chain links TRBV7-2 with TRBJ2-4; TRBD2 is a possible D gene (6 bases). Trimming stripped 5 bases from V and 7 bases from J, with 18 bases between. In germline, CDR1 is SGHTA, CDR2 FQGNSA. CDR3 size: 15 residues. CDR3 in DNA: TGTGCCAGCAGCCCAATGGGTGGGGGGATGAACATTCAGTACTTC. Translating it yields CASSPMGGGMNIQYF.

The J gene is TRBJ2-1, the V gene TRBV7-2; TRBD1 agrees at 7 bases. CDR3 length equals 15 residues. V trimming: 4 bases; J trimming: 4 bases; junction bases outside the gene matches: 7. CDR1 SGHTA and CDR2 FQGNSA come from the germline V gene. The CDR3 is CASSWDSPSYNEQFF. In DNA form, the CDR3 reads TGTGCCAGCAGCTGGGACAGCCCCTCTTACAATGAGCAGTTCTTC.

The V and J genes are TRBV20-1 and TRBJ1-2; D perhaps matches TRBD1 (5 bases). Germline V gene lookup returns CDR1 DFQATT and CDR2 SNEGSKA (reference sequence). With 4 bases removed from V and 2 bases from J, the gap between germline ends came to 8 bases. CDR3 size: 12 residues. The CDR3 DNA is TGCAGTGCTATACCAGGGAACTATGGCTACACCTTC. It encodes CSAIPGNYGYTF.

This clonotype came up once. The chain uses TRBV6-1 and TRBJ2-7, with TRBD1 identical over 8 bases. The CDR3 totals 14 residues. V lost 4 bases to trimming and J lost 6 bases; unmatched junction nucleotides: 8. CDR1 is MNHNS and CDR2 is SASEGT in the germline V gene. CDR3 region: CASSGRTGRAEQYF. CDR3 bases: TGTGCCAGCAGTGGACGGACAGGGCGGGCCGAGCAGTACTTC.

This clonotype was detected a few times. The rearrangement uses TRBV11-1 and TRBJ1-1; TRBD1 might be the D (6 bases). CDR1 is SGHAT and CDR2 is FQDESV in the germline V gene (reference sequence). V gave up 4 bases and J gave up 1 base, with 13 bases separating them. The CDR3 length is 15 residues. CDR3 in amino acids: CASSSLDRSNTEAFF. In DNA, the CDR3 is TGTGCCAGCAGCTCCTTGGACAGATCGAACACTGAAGCTTTCTTT.

In DNA form, the CDR3 reads TGTGCCATCAGTGAGCCAGGGGGTGAGCAGTTCTTC. It is translated as CAISEPGGEQFF. The gene calls are TRBV10-3 and TRBJ2-1; 7 bases are a match to TRBD1. Looked up from germline, CDR1 is ENHRY and CDR2 is SYGVKD. V was clipped by 2 bases and J by 9 bases; unmatched bases: 1. The length of the CDR3 is 12 residues.

Written as DNA, the CDR3 is TGTGCCAGCGGGGACAGGGTTTCGTACGAGCAGTACTTC. This sequence encodes CASGDRVSYEQYF. The chain is built from TRBV5-4 and TRBJ2-7; 9 bases fit TRBD1. The V segment lost 7 bases and the J segment 4 bases; nucleotides outside the gene matches: 6. The CDR3 totals 13 residues. Germline CDR1 reads SGHNT; CDR2 reads YYREEE (reference sequence).

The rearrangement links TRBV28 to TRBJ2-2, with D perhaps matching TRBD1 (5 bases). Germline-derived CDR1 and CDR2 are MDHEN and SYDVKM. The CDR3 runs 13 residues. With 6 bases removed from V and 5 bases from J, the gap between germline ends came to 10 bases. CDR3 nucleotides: TGTGCCAGCAGCCTGAGACAGACCGGGGAGCTGTTTTTT. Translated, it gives CASSLRQTGELFF.

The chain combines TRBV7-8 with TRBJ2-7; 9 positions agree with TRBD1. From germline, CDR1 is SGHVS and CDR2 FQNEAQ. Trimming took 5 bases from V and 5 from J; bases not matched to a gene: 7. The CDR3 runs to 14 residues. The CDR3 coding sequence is TGTGCCAGCAGCAGAGGGACAGGGTTCAACGAGCAGTACTTC. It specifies CASSRGTGFNEQYF.

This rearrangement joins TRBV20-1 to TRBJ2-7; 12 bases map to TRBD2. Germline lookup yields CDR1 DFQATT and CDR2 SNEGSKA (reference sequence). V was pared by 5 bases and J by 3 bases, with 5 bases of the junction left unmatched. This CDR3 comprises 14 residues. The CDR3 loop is CSAGGLAGNYEQYF. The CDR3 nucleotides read TGCAGTGCTGGAGGACTAGCGGGGAACTACGAGCAGTACTTC.

Written as DNA, the CDR3 is TGCAGTGCTATGGCGGGAGGCACAGATACGCAGTATTTT. This gives the protein CSAMAGGTDTQYF. The chain couples TRBV20-1 to TRBJ2-3; 7 bases map to TRBD2. This CDR3 contains 13 residues. Losses at the gene ends were 4 bases for V and 1 base for J; bases not matched to a gene: 2. Germline V gene sequence: CDR1 DFQATT, CDR2 SNEGSKA (reference sequence).

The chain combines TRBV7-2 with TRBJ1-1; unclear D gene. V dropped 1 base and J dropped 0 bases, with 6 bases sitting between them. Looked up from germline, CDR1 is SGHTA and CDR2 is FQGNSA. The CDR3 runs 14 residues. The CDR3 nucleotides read TGTGCCAGCAGCTTAGGGGTGATGAACACTGAAGCTTTCTTT. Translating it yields CASSLGVMNTEAFF.

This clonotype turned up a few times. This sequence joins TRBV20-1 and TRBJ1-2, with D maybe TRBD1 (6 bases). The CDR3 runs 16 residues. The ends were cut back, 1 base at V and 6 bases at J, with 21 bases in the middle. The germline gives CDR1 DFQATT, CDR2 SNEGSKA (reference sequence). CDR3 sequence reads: CSARAGERRPPDGYTF. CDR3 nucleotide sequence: TGCAGTGCTAGAGCAGGGGAGCGCAGGCCCCCGGATGGCTACACCTTC.

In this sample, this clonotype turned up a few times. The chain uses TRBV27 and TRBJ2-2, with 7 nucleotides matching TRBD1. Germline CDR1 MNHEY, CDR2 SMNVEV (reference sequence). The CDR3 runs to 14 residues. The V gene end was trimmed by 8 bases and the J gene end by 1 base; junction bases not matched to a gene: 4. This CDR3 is CASCHRGNTGELFF. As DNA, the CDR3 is TGTGCCAGCTGCCACAGGGGGAACACCGGGGAGCTGTTTTTT.

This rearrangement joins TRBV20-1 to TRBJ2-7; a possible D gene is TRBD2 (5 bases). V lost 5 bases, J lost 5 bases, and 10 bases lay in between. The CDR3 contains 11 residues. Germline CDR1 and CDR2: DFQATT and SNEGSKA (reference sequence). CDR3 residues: CSAPGSHEQYF. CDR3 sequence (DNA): TGCAGTGCTCCGGGAAGCCACGAGCAGTACTTC.

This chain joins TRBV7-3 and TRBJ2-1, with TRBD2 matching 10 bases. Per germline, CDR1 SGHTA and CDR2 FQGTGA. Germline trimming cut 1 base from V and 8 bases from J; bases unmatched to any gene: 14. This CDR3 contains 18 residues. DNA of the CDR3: TGTGCCAGCAGCTTAAGTGCCAGCGGGGGGGCTTTGGACCATGAGCAGTTCTTC. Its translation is CASSLSASGGALDHEQFF. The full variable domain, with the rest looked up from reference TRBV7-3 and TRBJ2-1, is GAGVSQTPSNKVTEKGKYVELRCDPISGHTALYWYRQSLGQGPEFLIYFQGTGAADDSGLPNDRFFAVRPEGSVSTLKIQRTERGDSAVYLCASSLSASGGALDHEQFFGPGTRLTVL.

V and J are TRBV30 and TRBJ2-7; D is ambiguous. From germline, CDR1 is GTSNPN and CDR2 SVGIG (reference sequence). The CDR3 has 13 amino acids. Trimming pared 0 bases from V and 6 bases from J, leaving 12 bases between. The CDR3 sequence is CAWSVRVESEQYF. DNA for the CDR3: TGTGCCTGGAGTGTTAGGGTGGAATCCGAGCAGTACTTC. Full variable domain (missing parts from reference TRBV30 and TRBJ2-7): SQTIHQWPATLVQPVGSPLSLECTVEGTSNPNLYWYRQAAGRGLQLLFYSVGIGQISSEVPQNLSASRPQDRQFILSSKKLLLSDSGFYLCAWSVRVESEQYFGPGTRLTVT.

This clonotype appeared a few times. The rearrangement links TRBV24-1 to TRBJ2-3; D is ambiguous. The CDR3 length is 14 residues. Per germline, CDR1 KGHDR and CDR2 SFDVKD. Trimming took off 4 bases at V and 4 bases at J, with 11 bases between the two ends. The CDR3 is CATSDGQVADTQYF. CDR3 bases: TGTGCCACCAGTGACGGCCAGGTAGCAGATACGCAGTATTTT.

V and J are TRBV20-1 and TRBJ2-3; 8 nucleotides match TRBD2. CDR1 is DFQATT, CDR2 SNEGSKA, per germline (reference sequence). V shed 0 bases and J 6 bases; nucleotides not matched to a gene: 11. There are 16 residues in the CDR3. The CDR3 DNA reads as TGCAGTGCTAGAGATCCGCGGGGGGCGGGAGTGGATACGCAGTATTTT. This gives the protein CSARDPRGAGVDTQYF.

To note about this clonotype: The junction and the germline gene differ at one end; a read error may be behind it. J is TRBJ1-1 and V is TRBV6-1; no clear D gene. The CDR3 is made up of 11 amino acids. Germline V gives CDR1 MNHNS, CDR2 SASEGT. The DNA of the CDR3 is TGTGCCAGCAGTAAAGCCGGGGAAGCTTTCTTT. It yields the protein CASSKAGEAFF.

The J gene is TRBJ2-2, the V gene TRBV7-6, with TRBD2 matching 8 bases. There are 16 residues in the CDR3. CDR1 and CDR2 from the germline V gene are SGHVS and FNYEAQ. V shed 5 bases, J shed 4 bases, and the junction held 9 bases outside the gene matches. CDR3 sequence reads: CASSQGGAGGTGELFF. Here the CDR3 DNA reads TGTGCCAGCAGCCAGGGCGGGGCGGGGGGCACCGGGGAGCTGTTTTTT.

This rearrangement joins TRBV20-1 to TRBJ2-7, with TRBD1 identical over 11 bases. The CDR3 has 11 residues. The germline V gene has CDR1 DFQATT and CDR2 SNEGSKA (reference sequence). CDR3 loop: CSLDRGLEQYF. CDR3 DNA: TGCAGCCTGGACAGGGGGCTAGAGCAGTACTTC.